This record looks at one TCR beta chain sequence and its context. The antigen remains undetermined. At the DNA level, this CDR3 is encoded by other sequences in the same sample as well. The germline V gene encodes CDR1 MDHEN and CDR2 SYDVKM. Trimming removed 5 bases at V and 2 bases at J, with 9 bases between. CDR3 length equals 13 residues. The source of the sample is a study of beta chain features in type 1 diabetes. Reverse transcription of all isolated RNA meant that expressed TCRB transcripts were sequenced. The method was immunoSEQ multiplex PCR; TCRdb's version includes in-frame clones alone and lacks a portion of them. The table lists roughly 300,000 clones, 7% to 10% of them singletons, with about 1% in the top ten. Sorting with CD45RO/CCR7/CD25/CD127/CD95/CD27 yielded naive, central memory, regulatory and stem-like memory CD4+ cells. Populations obtained by sorting all exceeded 95% purity.

Study-level findings and limits: All four CD4+ subsets from Type 1 diabetes patients carried moderately but significantly shorter TCRB CDR3s. Unsettled here was the matter of whether HLA type influences TCRB rearrangement.

The rearrangement uses TRBV28 and TRBJ2-5; D is possibly TRBD2 (6 bases). The sample consisted of central memory CD4+ T cells from blood. The TCR originated in a man aged 25-45 years with type 1 diabetes. The DNA for the CDR3 is TGTGCCAGCAGTGTGGGACTTCAAGAGACCCAGTACTTC. It translates to CASSVGLQETQYF.